This T cell receptor (beta chain) came from a study of T-cell memory formation after mild COVID-19. On the study more broadly: TCR clusters were largely donor specific.

About this clonotype: Antigen unknown.

This CDR3 spans 14 amino acids. V lost 4 bases and J 2 bases, leaving 9 bases between the germline ends. The germline V gene has CDR1 LGHDT and CDR2 YNNKEL (reference sequence). TCRdb called the 5' RACE reads again in MiXCR, with one record for every CDR3 protein. This sample has 350,000 to 400,000 distinct CDR3 sequences, with around an eighth found just once. Study-wide points: CD4/CD8 balance characterized clones contracting day 15 to 85, and CD4+ skew characterized later expanders.

Source material: PBMCs or a T cell subset sorted from them (not recorded which). The chain employs TRBV3-1 and TRBJ1-5; D might be TRBD1 (6 bases). The receptor was isolated from a man between 18 and 29 years old who had mild COVID-19 (a few samples of this study predate the infection). Cell type and time point are not known. The CDR3 bases are TGTGCCAGCAGCCGGGCAGGGGGCAATCAGCCCCAGCATTTT. Amino acids: CASSRAGGNQPQHF.